This is a list of T cell receptor beta chains from one sample in a study of vaccination and CD4 T cells after COVID-19. Their specific antigens are unknown. TCRdb re-derived calls from the PCR reads in MiXCR, one entry per CDR3 protein. The sample shows about 21,000 distinct CDR3 sequences, roughly 40% of them seen only once. The specimen comprised CD4+ T cells from blood, cultured in vitro, sampled before SARS-CoV-2 vaccination. These receptors were collected from a human donor who received a COVID-19 vaccine. CDR3s include the opening cysteine and the closing phenylalanine or tryptophan. The D gene is left open where the match is weak. Expanded clones are given a class, and other clones once, few, many or no size at all.

TGCAGTGCTCGGGGGGGCCCTAGTGATACGCAGTATTTT,CSARGGPSDTQYF,TRBD2,TRBJ2-3,TRBV20-1,-
TGCGCCAGCAGTGAGTCCAGACAGACCACTGAAGCTTTCTTT,CASSESRQTTEAFF,-,TRBJ1-1,TRBV10-2,-
TGTGCCAGCAGGCGACAGGGGGACGAGCAGTACTTC,CASRRQGDEQYF,TRBD1,TRBJ2-7,TRBV6-1,few
TGCAGTGCTAGGGGGACAAGAGGGCGCACAGATACGCAGTATTTT,CSARGTRGRTDTQYF,-,TRBJ2-3,TRBV20-1,few
TGTGCCAGCAGTTTAGGGGTACTCCAAGAGACCCAGTACTTC,CASSLGVLQETQYF,-,TRBJ2-5,TRBV12-3/TRBV12-4,few
TGTGCCAGCAGTTTAGCCAGGGCCTCACCCCTCCACTTT,CASSLARASPLHF,-,TRBJ1-6,TRBV12-3/TRBV12-4,-
TGCAGTGCTAGAGATCGAGACTGGATGCCCTCTGGAAACACCATATATTTT,CSARDRDWMPSGNTIYF,-,TRBJ1-3,TRBV20-1,-
TGTGCCAGCAGGCGAGATGGGGGCTACACCTTC,CASRRDGGYTF,-,TRBJ1-2,TRBV7-9,-
TGTGCCTGGAATTTCGCCGTTCACACTGAAGCTTTCTTT,CAWNFAVHTEAFF,-,TRBJ1-1,TRBV30,-
TGTGCCACCAGTGATGGGGACCTTAATCAGCCCCAGCATTTT,CATSDGDLNQPQHF,-,TRBJ1-5,TRBV24-1,-
TGTGCCAGCAGCCCGAGACAGGGGAGAGATGAAAAACTGTTTTTT,CASSPRQGRDEKLFF,TRBD1,TRBJ1-4,TRBV7-6,-
TGTGCCAGCAGTATTCATTCGGGTTGGCAGGGGGAGCTGTTTTTT,CASSIHSGWQGELFF,-,TRBJ2-2,TRBV6-1,few
TGTGCCAGCAGTGAATACGGGAGGAGTTGGGGGAACACTGAAGCTTTCTTT,CASSEYGRSWGNTEAFF,-,TRBJ1-1,TRBV6-1,few
TGTGCCACCAGTGATTTGCGGGGGAACACTGAAGCTTTCTTT,CATSDLRGNTEAFF,-,TRBJ1-1,TRBV24-1,-
TGTGCCAGCAGCTCCTTACCCTACGAGCAGTACTTC,CASSSLPYEQYF,-,TRBJ2-7,TRBV5-6,-
TGTGCCAGCAGTGAAGTGGGGGGCTTAGAGACCCAGTACTTC,CASSEVGGLETQYF,-,TRBJ2-5,TRBV25-1,few
TGTGCCAGCAGACCCCGGAGGCGGGGAGAGGGCAATCAGCCCCAGCATTTT,CASRPRRRGEGNQPQHF,-,TRBJ1-5,TRBV6-1,-
TGTGCCAGCAGAGCGTGGGGGACAGGGCGCAACACAGATACGCAGTATTTT,CASRAWGTGRNTDTQYF,TRBD1,TRBJ2-3,TRBV7-9,-
TGTGCCTGGAGTGTCTGGGACAGGGGACTTGGCTACACCTTC,CAWSVWDRGLGYTF,TRBD1,TRBJ1-2,TRBV30,-
TGTGCCAGCAGTGCATCGGGGGGGACCACAGATACGCAGTATTTT,CASSASGGTTDTQYF,TRBD2,TRBJ2-3,TRBV25-1,few
TGCGCCAGCAGTCAAGCATACCCTTCAGAGGAGACCCAGTACTTC,CASSQAYPSEETQYF,-,TRBJ2-5,TRBV23-1,-
TGTGCCAGTAGTGGCCTGGACGCACGGGGTCAGCCCCAGCATTTT,CASSGLDARGQPQHF,-,TRBJ1-5,TRBV19,few
TGTGCCAGCAGGACAGGGGGCGCGTACACTGAAGCTTTCTTT,CASRTGGAYTEAFF,TRBD1,TRBJ1-1,TRBV25-1,few
TGTGCCAGCAGGGGACTCCGGACAGGGCTTCACACTGAAGCTTTCTTT,CASRGLRTGLHTEAFF,TRBD1,TRBJ1-1,TRBV6-1,-
TGTGCTAGTGGTTTGACCCCGGGACAGAGCACAGATACGCAGTATTTT,CASGLTPGQSTDTQYF,TRBD1,TRBJ2-3,TRBV12-5,-
TGTGCCTGGAGTAATCTGGGACAGCCGGTGGGGGGGGGCTACACCTTC,CAWSNLGQPVGGGYTF,TRBD1,TRBJ1-2,TRBV30,-